This paragraph reports one TCR beta chain. These data are taken from a study of control samples from healthy donors and cancer patients. The method was immunoSEQ multiplex PCR; TCRdb's version includes in-frame clones alone and lacks a portion of them. The data show about 150,000 clones, with 93% seen just once and roughly 2.3% held by the top ten. The receptor's source is a man in his fifties in good health. The sequencing input was blood.

CDR3 DNA: TGTGCCAGCAGCGCCCTAGGGAGGGAGTATGGCTACACCTTC. Amino acids: CASSALGREYGYTF. This rearrangement joins TRBV7-2 to TRBJ1-2; no firm D call. CDR3 length equals 14 residues. The germline V gene has CDR1 SGHTA and CDR2 FQGNSA. Between the trimmed V and J ends, which lost 5 bases and 5 bases, there was a span of 15 bases.